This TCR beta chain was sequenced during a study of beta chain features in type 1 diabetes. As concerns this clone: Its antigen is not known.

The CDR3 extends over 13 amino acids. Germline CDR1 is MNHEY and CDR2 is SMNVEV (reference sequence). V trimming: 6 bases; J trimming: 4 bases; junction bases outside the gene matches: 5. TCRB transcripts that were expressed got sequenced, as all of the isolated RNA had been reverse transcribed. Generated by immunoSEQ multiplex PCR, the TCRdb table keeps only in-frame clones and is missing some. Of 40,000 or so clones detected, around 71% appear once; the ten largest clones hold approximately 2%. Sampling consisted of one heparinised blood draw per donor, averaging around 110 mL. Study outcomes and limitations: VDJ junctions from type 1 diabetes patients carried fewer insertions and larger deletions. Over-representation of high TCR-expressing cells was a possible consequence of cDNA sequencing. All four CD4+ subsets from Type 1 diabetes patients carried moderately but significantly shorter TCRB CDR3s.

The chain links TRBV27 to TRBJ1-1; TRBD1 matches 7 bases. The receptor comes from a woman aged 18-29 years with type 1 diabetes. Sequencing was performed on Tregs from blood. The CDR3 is CASRPNRGTEAFF. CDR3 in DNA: TGTGCCAGCAGGCCTAACAGGGGCACTGAAGCTTTCTTT.